Listed below are T cell receptor beta chains from one sample, sequenced in a study of post-analysis software for immune sequencing data. TCRdb re-derived calls from the PCR reads in MiXCR, one entry per CDR3 protein. Of approximately 730,000 distinct CDR3 sequences in the sample, 25% to 30% were seen once. Sequencing used blood. Receptors were obtained from a girl aged 5 to 17 with multiple sclerosis. CDR3s include the opening cysteine and the closing phenylalanine or tryptophan. D genes are given only for firm matches. Only some rows state a clone size, as once, few, many or a class for expanded clones.

>TRBD1|TRBJ1-5|few|TRBV25-1
CASTPRGGGNQPQHF
TGTGCCAGCACTCCCAGGGGGGGGGGAAATCAGCCCCAGCATTTT
>-|TRBJ2-5|-|TRBV20-1
CSARDPGQFAGETQYF
TGCAGTGCTAGAGATCCGGGACAGTTCGCGGGGGAGACCCAGTACTTC
>TRBD1|TRBJ2-1|-|TRBV3-1
CASSHQDRGGGNEQFF
TGTGCCAGCAGCCACCAAGACAGGGGAGGTGGCAATGAGCAGTTCTTC
>-|TRBJ1-2|-|TRBV6-2/TRBV6-3
CASSGPRTAPNYGYTF
TGTGCCAGCAGCGGACCGAGGACAGCCCCTAACTATGGCTACACCTTC
>-|TRBJ1-1|-|TRBV20-1
CSARDRAQSEAFF
TGCAGTGCTAGAGATAGGGCCCAGTCTGAAGCTTTCTTT
>TRBD2|TRBJ2-5|-|TRBV4-2
CASSQVVGRGGGETQYF
TGTGCCAGCAGCCAAGTTGTGGGGCGGGGGGGCGGTGAGACCCAGTACTTC
>TRBD2|TRBJ2-1|-|TRBV27
CASSPKGPRAGGLWSYNEQFF
TGTGCCAGCAGTCCCAAAGGTCCACGGGCGGGAGGCCTCTGGTCCTACAATGAGCAGTTCTTC
>TRBD1|TRBJ1-1|-|TRBV6-2/TRBV6-3
CASSYPRQGMNTEAFF
TGTGCCAGCAGTTACCCACGACAGGGAATGAACACTGAAGCTTTCTTT
>-|TRBJ2-7|-|TRBV6-9
CASSYKGERDEQYF
TGTGCCAGCAGTTATAAAGGGGAACGGGACGAGCAGTACTTC
>-|TRBJ2-2|-|TRBV29-1
CSVEGVGELFF
TGCAGCGTTGAGGGGGTCGGGGAGCTGTTTTTT
>-|TRBJ1-5|few|TRBV6-6
CASTRASNQPQHF
TGTGCCAGCACCCGCGCCAGCAATCAGCCCCAGCATTTT
>-|TRBJ2-7|-|TRBV20-1
CSARDFLQDEQYF
TGCAGTGCTAGAGACTTTCTTCAGGACGAGCAGTACTTC
>TRBD1|TRBJ1-1|once|TRBV6-5
CASSDRDDNTEAFF
TGTGCCAGCAGTGACAGGGACGACAACACTGAAGCTTTCTTT
>TRBD2|TRBJ2-1|few|TRBV28
CAIQSGGFSYNEQFF
TGTGCCATACAATCGGGGGGATTTTCCTACAATGAGCAGTTCTTC
>-|TRBJ2-5|-|TRBV5-1
CASSGGGSPETQYF
TGCGCCAGCAGCGGTGGGGGGTCGCCAGAGACCCAGTACTTC
>-|TRBJ2-7|-|TRBV20-1
CSARDLGPYEQYF
TGCAGTGCTAGAGATCTGGGTCCCTACGAGCAGTACTTC
>TRBD1|TRBJ2-3|-|TRBV7-9
CATGLQGAGGDTQYF
TGTGCCACCGGACTACAGGGGGCCGGCGGAGATACGCAGTATTTT
>-|TRBJ2-4|few|TRBV3-1
CASSSTGWGKNIQYF
TGTGCCAGCAGCTCAACAGGGTGGGGCAAAAACATTCAGTACTTC
>-|TRBJ2-4|many|TRBV20-1
CSARDPGTKVDIQYF
TGCAGTGCTAGAGATCCAGGGACGAAGGTGGACATTCAGTACTTC
>TRBD1|TRBJ2-1|few|TRBV7-2
CASSLYPAGQGAGGQFF
TGTGCCAGCAGCTTATACCCAGCGGGCCAGGGGGCAGGTGGGCAGTTCTTC
>TRBD1|TRBJ1-5|-|TRBV6-1
CASIKTGVSQPQHF
TGTGCCAGCATCAAGACAGGGGTGTCGCAGCCCCAGCATTTT
>-|TRBJ1-5|-|TRBV20-1
CSARAGEVGNQPQHF
TGCAGTGCTAGAGCAGGAGAGGTTGGCAATCAGCCCCAGCATTTT
>TRBD1|TRBJ2-3|once|TRBV2
CASSEAGTGGQDTQYF
TGTGCCAGCAGTGAAGCGGGAACAGGGGGGCAAGATACGCAGTATTTT
>-|TRBJ1-1|-|TRBV12-3/TRBV12-4
CASRAVGGEAFF
TGTGCCAGCAGGGCCGTCGGGGGCGAAGCTTTCTTT
>TRBD1|TRBJ1-5|few|TRBV20-1
CSAKTGNQPQHF
TGCAGTGCTAAGACAGGGAATCAGCCCCAGCATTTT